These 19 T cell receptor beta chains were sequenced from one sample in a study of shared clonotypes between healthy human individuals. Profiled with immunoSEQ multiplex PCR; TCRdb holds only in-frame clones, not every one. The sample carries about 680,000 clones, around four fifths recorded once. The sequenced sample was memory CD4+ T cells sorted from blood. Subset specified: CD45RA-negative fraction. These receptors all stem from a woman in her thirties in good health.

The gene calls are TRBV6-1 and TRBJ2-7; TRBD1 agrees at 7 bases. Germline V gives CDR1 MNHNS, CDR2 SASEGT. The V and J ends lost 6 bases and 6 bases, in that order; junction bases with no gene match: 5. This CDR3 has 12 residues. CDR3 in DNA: TGTGCCAGCAGGGTAAACAGGGGCGAGCAGTACTTC. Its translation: CASRVNRGEQYF.

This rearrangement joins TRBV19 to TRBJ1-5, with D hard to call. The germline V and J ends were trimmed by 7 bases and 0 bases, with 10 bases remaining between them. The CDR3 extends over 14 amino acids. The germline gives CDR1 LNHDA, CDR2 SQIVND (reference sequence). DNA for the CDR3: TGTGCCAGTAAGGATAGCTATAGCAATCAGCCCCAGCATTTT. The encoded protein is CASKDSYSNQPQHF. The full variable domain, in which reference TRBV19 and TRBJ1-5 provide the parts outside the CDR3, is DGGITQSPKYLFRKEGQNVTLSCEQNLNHDAMYWYRQDPGQGLRLIYYSQIVNDFQKGDIAEGYSVSREKKESFPLTVTSAQKNPTAFYLCASKDSYSNQPQHFGDGTRLSIL.

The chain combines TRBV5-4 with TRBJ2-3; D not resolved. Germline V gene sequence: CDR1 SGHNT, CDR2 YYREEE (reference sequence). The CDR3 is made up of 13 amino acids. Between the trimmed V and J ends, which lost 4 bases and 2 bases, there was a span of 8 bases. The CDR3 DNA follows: TGTGCCAGCAGCCCTGGACCCACAGATACGCAGTATTTT. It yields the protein CASSPGPTDTQYF.

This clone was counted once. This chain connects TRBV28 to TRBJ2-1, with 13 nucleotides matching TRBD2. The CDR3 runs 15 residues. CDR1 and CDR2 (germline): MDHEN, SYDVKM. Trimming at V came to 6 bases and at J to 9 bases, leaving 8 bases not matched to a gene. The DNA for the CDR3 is TGTGCCAGCAGCCCCACTAGCGGGAGGGGAGGTGAGCAGTTCTTC. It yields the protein CASSPTSGRGGEQFF.

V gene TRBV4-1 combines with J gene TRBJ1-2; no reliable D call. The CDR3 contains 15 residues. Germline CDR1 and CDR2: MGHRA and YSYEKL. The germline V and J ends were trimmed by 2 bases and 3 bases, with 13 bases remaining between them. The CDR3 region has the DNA TGCGCCAGCAGCCAACCCGCCGGGATCGACTATGGCTACACCTTC. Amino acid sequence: CASSQPAGIDYGYTF.

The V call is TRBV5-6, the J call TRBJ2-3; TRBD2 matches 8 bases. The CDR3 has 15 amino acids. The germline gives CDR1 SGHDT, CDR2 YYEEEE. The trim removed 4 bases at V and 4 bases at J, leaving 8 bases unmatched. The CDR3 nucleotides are TGTGCCAGCAGCGACAAGGGACTAGGGGCAGATACGCAGTATTTT. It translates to CASSDKGLGADTQYF.

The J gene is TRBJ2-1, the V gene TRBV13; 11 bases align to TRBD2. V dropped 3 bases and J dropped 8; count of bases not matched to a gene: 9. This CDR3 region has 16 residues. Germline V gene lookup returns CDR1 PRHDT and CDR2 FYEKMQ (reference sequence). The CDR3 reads CASSFLSGRAEDEQFF. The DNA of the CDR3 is TGTGCCAGCAGCTTTCTTAGCGGGAGGGCCGAGGATGAGCAGTTCTTC.

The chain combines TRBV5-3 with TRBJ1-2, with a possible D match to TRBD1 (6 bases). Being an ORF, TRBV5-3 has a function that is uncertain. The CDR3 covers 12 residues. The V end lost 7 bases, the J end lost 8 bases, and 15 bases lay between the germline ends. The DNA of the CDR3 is TGTGCCAGACTCGATGACAGGTCAGGCTACACCTTC. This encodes CARLDDRSGYTF.

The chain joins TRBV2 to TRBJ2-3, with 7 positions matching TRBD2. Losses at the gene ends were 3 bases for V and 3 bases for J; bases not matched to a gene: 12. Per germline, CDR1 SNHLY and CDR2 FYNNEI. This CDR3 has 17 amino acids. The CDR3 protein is CASSEGPGAGRTDTQYF. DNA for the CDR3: TGTGCCAGCAGTGAGGGACCGGGAGCGGGAAGAACAGATACGCAGTATTTT.

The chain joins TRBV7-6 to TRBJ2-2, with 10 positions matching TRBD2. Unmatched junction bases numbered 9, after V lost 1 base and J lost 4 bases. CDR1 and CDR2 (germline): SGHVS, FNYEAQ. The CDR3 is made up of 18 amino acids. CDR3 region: CASSLEAGGPAATGELFF. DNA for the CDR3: TGTGCCAGCAGCTTAGAAGCGGGAGGGCCGGCGGCCACCGGGGAGCTGTTTTTT.

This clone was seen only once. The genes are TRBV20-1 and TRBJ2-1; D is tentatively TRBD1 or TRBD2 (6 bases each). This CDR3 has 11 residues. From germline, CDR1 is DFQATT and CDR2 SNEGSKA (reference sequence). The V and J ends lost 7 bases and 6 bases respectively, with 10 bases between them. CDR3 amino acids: CSGGGPNEQFF. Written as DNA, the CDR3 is TGCAGTGGTGGGGGGCCCAATGAGCAGTTCTTC.

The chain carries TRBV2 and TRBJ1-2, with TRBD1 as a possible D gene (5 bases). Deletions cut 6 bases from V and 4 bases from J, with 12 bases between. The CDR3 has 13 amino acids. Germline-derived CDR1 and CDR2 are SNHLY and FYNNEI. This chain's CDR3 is CASRIQVLYGYTF. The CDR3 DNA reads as TGTGCCAGCAGGATACAGGTTCTCTATGGCTACACCTTC.

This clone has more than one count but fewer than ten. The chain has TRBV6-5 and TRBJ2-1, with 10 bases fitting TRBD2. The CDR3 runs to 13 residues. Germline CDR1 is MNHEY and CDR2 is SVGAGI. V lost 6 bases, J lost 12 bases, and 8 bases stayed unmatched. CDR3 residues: CASRPGLADRQFF. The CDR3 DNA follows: TGTGCCAGCAGACCCGGACTAGCGGATAGGCAGTTCTTC.

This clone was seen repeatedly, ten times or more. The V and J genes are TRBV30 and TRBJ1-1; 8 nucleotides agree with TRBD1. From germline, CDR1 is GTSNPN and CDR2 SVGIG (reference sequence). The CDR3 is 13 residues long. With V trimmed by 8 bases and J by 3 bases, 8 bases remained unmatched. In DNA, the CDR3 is TGTGCCGGGAAAGGACAGGGCTACACTGAAGCTTTCTTT. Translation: CAGKGQGYTEAFF.

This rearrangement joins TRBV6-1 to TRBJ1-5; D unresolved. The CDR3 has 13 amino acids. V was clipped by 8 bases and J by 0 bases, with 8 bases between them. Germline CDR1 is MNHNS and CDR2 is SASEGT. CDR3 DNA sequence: TGTGCCAGCGAGATGGATAGCAATCAGCCCCAGCATTTT. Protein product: CASEMDSNQPQHF.

CDR3 region: CASSLSSGQGTGYTF. The CDR3 bases are TGTGCCAGCAGTTTATCGTCTGGACAGGGGACTGGCTACACCTTC. The V gene is TRBV28, the J gene TRBJ1-2, with 9 bases lining up with TRBD1. The germline CDR1 and CDR2 sequences are MDHEN and SYDVKM. The V gene end was trimmed by 1 base and the J gene end by 7 bases; junction bases not matched to a gene: 7. There are 15 residues in the CDR3.

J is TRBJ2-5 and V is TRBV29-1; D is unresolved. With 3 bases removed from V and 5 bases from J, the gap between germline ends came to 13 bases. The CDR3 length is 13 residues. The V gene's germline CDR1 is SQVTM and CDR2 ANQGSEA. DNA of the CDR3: TGCAGCGTTGATCAGGCTGGGCGGGAGACCCAGTACTTC. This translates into CSVDQAGRETQYF.

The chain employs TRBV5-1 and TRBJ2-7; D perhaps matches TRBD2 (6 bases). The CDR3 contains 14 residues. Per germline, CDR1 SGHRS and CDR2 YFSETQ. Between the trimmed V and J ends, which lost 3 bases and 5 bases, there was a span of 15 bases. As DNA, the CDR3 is TGCGCCAGCAGCTGGGAGCGGGTAAAGGACGAGCAGTACTTC. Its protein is CASSWERVKDEQYF.

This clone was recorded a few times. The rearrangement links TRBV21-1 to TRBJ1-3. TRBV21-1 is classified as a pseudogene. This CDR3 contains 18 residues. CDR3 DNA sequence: TGTGCCAGCAGCCCAGTCTCGGGGGTAAGATTCGCTGGAAACACCATATATTTT. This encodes CASSPVSGVRFAGNTIYF.